Below, 16 T cell receptor beta chains from the same sample are listed, as sequenced in a study of graft-versus-host responses after intestinal transplantation. Clones were read by immunoSEQ multiplex PCR, and TCRdb kept only the in-frame ones, dropping some. The repertoire holds over 45,000 clones, with 85% to 90% as singletons. Sequenced here: PBMCs, sampled 26 days after transplant. The source of these receptors is a human patient who received an intestinal transplant, so some T cells may come from the graft donor.

The CDR3 sequence is CASSSGTGGYNSPLHF. The CDR3 nucleotides read TGTGCCAGCAGTTCCGGGACAGGGGGCTATAATTCACCCCTCCACTTT. The V call is TRBV6-5, the J call TRBJ1-6; 11 bases align to TRBD1. The CDR3 has 16 amino acids. V shed 4 bases, J shed 3 bases, and the junction held 2 bases outside the gene matches. Per germline, CDR1 MNHEY and CDR2 SVGAGI.

This clone is classed as medium-sized. The V gene is TRBV10-3, the J gene TRBJ1-1; D unclear. V lost 7 bases, J lost 7 bases, and 13 bases lay in between. The CDR3 is 12 residues long. Germline CDR1 and CDR2: ENHRY and SYGVKD. Here the CDR3 reads CAIMSQAFEAFF. As DNA, the CDR3 is TGTGCCATCATGAGTCAGGCGTTTGAAGCTTTCTTT.

The J gene is TRBJ1-1, the V gene TRBV28, with D possibly being TRBD1 (6 bases). Germline assignment: CDR1 MDHEN and CDR2 SYDVKM. V was clipped by 5 bases and J by 5 bases, with 12 bases between them. There are 13 residues in the CDR3. This chain's CDR3 is CASSRTANTEAFF. Here the CDR3 DNA reads TGTGCCAGCAGTAGGACAGCGAATACTGAAGCTTTCTTT.

The gene calls are TRBV5-1 and TRBJ2-1; 12 bases agree with TRBD2. This CDR3 contains 15 residues. V dropped 2 bases and J dropped 6; count of bases not matched to a gene: 3. Germline V gives CDR1 SGHRS, CDR2 YFSETQ. The CDR3 here is CASSFGLAGSNEQFF. The CDR3 nucleotides are TGCGCCAGCAGCTTCGGACTAGCGGGGAGCAATGAGCAGTTCTTC.

The CDR3 region is CASSPVGAAGNTIYF. For the CDR3, the DNA is TGTGCCAGCAGCCCGGTGGGGGCTGCTGGAAACACCATATATTTT. The chain combines TRBV9 with TRBJ1-3, with D maybe TRBD1 (6 bases). The CDR3 runs 15 residues. Looked up from germline, CDR1 is SGDLS and CDR2 is YYNGEE. Trimming cost V 4 bases and J 2 bases, with 13 bases left between them. The full variable domain, with the rest looked up from reference TRBV9 and TRBJ1-3, is DSGVTQTPKHLITATGQRVTLRCSPRSGDLSVYWYQQSLDQGLQFLIQYYNGEERAKGNILERFSAQQFPDLHSELNLSSLELGDSALYFCASSPVGAAGNTIYFGEGSWLTVV.

The CDR3 loop is CASSLSEAGSYNEQFF. CDR3 bases: TGTGCCAGCAGCTTGTCCGAGGCTGGGTCCTACAATGAGCAGTTCTTC. The chain is built from TRBV5-6 and TRBJ2-1, with D unclear. CDR3 length equals 16 residues. Trimming pared 1 base from V and 1 base from J, leaving 12 bases between. CDR1 is SGHDT and CDR2 is YYEEEE in the germline V gene.

The rearrangement uses TRBV21-1 and TRBJ2-7; no check of the table's D call, TRBD1, against the DNA was made. TRBV21-1 counts as a pseudogene. This CDR3 region has 15 residues. The CDR3, as DNA: TGTGCCAGCAGTCGGGACAGGGTCCCTTCCTACGAGCAGTACGTC. Translated, it gives CASSRDRVPSYEQYV.

The V gene is TRBV13, the J gene TRBJ2-3; no clear D gene. CDR1 and CDR2 from the germline V gene are PRHDT and FYEKMQ (reference sequence). V gave up 5 bases and J gave up 5 bases, with 11 bases separating them. The CDR3 runs 13 residues. This CDR3 is CASSPGREDTQYF. Here the CDR3 DNA reads TGTGCCAGCAGCCCAGGTCGTGAAGATACGCAGTATTTT.

The genes are TRBV4-1 and TRBJ2-5; possibly TRBD2 for D (5 bases). The CDR3 covers 14 residues. Deletions cut 2 bases from V and 5 bases from J, with 12 bases between. Germline CDR1 and CDR2: MGHRA and YSYEKL. The CDR3 DNA reads as TGCGCCAGCAGCCAAAATTCCGGGATTGAGACCCAGTACTTC. Residues: CASSQNSGIETQYF.

The chain links TRBV28 to TRBJ2-2; 7 bases line up with TRBD2. Germline V gene data show CDR1 as MDHEN and CDR2 as SYDVKM. The CDR3 runs 15 residues. J gave up 2 bases and V 3 bases, and 3 bases lay outside the gene matches. The CDR3 region is CASSLGGVNTGELFF. CDR3 bases: TGTGCCAGCAGTTTGGGGGGGGTTAACACCGGGGAGCTGTTTTTT. Full variable domain (missing parts from reference TRBV28 and TRBJ2-2): DVKVTQSSRYLVKRTGEKVFLECVQDMDHENMFWYRQDPGLGLRLIYFSYDVKMKEKGDIPEGYSVSREKKERFSLILESASTNQTSMYLCASSLGGVNTGELFFGEGSRLTVL.

The V gene is TRBV2, the J gene TRBJ2-5; TRBD1 agrees at 8 bases. Trimming cost V 2 bases and J 5 bases; bases outside gene matches: 7. This CDR3 region has 15 residues. Germline assignment: CDR1 SNHLY and CDR2 FYNNEI. The CDR3 DNA reads TGTGCCAGCAGTGAATACCCAGGGGGCCGGGAGACCCAGTACTTC. Protein product: CASSEYPGGRETQYF.

This rearrangement joins TRBV5-1 to TRBJ2-1; a weak D match, TRBD1 (6 bases). The CDR3 is 13 residues long. Trimming cost V 0 bases and J 15 bases, with 16 bases left between them. Germline CDR1 reads SGHRS; CDR2 reads YFSETQ. The CDR3, as DNA: TGCGCCAGCAGCTTGGCCGAGGGACAAGGTTTGTTCTTC. This codes for CASSLAEGQGLFF.

This chain uses TRBV10-3 with TRBJ1-4, with D possibly being TRBD1 (5 bases). Germline lookup yields CDR1 ENHRY and CDR2 SYGVKD. The V end was cut by 3 bases, the J end by 4 bases, with 12 bases between. This CDR3 contains 15 residues. CDR3 region: CAISDDSTFNEKLFF. CDR3 in DNA: TGTGCCATCAGTGATGACAGCACCTTTAATGAAAAACTGTTTTTT.

The chain has TRBV28 and TRBJ1-5; TRBD1 aligns across 10 bases. The V gene end was trimmed by 5 bases and the J gene end by 2 bases; junction bases not matched to a gene: 6. The CDR3 runs 16 residues. Germline values: CDR1 MDHEN, CDR2 SYDVKM. CDR3: CASSPPGTGGNQPQHF. CDR3 in DNA: TGTGCCAGCAGTCCCCCTGGGACAGGGGGCAATCAGCCCCAGCATTTT.

V gene TRBV19 combines with J gene TRBJ1-1, with 8 bases matching TRBD1. Trimming at V came to 6 bases and at J to 8 bases, leaving 5 bases not matched to a gene. Germline loops: CDR1 LNHDA, CDR2 SQIVND (reference sequence). CDR3 length: 12 amino acids. DNA of the CDR3: TGTGCCAGTAGGGCAGGGGGCAGCGAAGCTTTCTTT. This translates into CASRAGGSEAFF.

This chain connects TRBV5-1 to TRBJ2-7, with 8 bases that match TRBD1. Per germline, CDR1 SGHRS and CDR2 YFSETQ. Trimming at V came to 2 bases and at J to 3 bases, leaving 4 bases not matched to a gene. The CDR3 length is 14 residues. CDR3 in DNA: TGCGCCAGCAGCTTCCGGGACAGGAACTACGAGCAGTACTTC. It codes for CASSFRDRNYEQYF. Filled out from reference TRBV5-1 and TRBJ2-7, the complete variable domain reads KAGVTQTPRYLIKTRGQQVTLSCSPISGHRSVSWYQQTPGQGLQFLFEYFSETQRNKGNFPGRFSGRQFSNSRSEMNVSTLELGDSALYLCASSFRDRNYEQYFGPGTRLTVT.